A selection of T cell receptor beta chains follows, all from one sample in a study of glioma-infiltrating T cells. TCRdb reprocessed the multiplex PCR reads with MiXCR, giving one entry per CDR3 protein. The table lists under 200,000 distinct CDR3 sequences, more than 35% of them singletons. Sequencing was carried out using glioma tissue, nonneoplastic brain tissue, or PBMCs (not recorded which). The receptors here all came from a human donor with low-grade glioma or glioblastoma, undergoing nonglioma brain surgery, or in good health (not recorded which). Both conserved end residues are part of each CDR3. The order of the fields is CDR3 protein, CDR3 DNA, D gene, V gene, J gene, clone size. The D gene is left open where the match is weak. Rows give clone size only sometimes, using once, few, many, or a class for an expanded clone.

CASTRDRVYNEQFF	TGCGCCAGCACCCGGGACAGGGTCTACAATGAGCAGTTCTTC	TRBD1	TRBV4-1	TRBJ2-1	.
CASSLEVAANNEQFF	TGCGCCAGCAGCTTGGAGGTAGCGGCAAACAATGAGCAGTTCTTC	.	TRBV5-1	TRBJ2-1	few
CASSPSGGDRTDTQYF	TGTGCCAGCAGCCCGTCAGGGGGGGATCGCACAGATACGCAGTATTTT	.	TRBV5-4	TRBJ2-3	few
CASSAGTKETQYF	TGTGCCAGCAGTGCGGGGACAAAAGAGACCCAGTACTTC	.	TRBV2	TRBJ2-5	few
CASRPENLNTEAFF	TGTGCCAGCAGGCCAGAAAACTTGAACACTGAAGCTTTCTTT	.	TRBV27	TRBJ1-1	many
CASSWQPYNEQFF	TGTGCCAGCAGTTGGCAGCCCTACAATGAGCAGTTCTTC	.	TRBV27	TRBJ2-1	many
CSARYRSGTSGTETQYF	TGCAGTGCTAGATATCGCTCGGGGACTAGCGGTACAGAGACCCAGTATTTT	TRBD2	TRBV20-1	TRBJ2-3	.
CASSSPFEQLF	TGTGCCAGTAGTTCCCCCTTTGAGCAGCTCTTC	.	TRBV19	TRBJ2-1	few
CASSPRPPGTDTQYF	TGTGCCAGCAGCCCCAGACCGCCCGGCACAGATACGCAGTATTTT	.	TRBV4-2	TRBJ2-3	many
CSVEVRTYVQFF	TGCAGCGTTGAAGTTCGTACTTACGTGCAGTTCTTC	.	TRBV29-1	TRBJ2-1	.
CASRRTGTQPQHF	TGTGCCAGCAGACGAACAGGGACTCAGCCCCAGCATTTT	.	TRBV2	TRBJ1-5	many
CASSSRPGPNEEFF	TGTGCCAGCAGCTCGCGTCCAGGGCCCAATGAGGAGTTCTTC	.	TRBV28	TRBJ2-1	.
CASSRPERSTQYF	TGTGCCAGTAGCCGCCCGGAGCGAAGTACGCAGTATTTT	.	TRBV19	TRBJ2-3	.
CASSQRGGAFF	TGTGCCAGCAGCCAGAGGGGGGGAGCTTTCTTT	.	TRBV3-1	TRBJ1-1	.
CASGGRTATYGYTF	TGTGCCAGCGGAGGAAGGACAGCTACATATGGCTACACCTTC	.	TRBV2	TRBJ1-2	many
CASSHGPHETNKQFF	TGTGCCAGCAGCCATGGGCCGCACGAGACTAATAAGCAGTTCTTC	.	TRBV4-2	TRBJ2-1	few
CSARRDRVQPQHF	TGCAGTGCTAGACGTGACAGGGTTCAGCCCCAGCATTTT	TRBD1	TRBV20-1	TRBJ1-5	many